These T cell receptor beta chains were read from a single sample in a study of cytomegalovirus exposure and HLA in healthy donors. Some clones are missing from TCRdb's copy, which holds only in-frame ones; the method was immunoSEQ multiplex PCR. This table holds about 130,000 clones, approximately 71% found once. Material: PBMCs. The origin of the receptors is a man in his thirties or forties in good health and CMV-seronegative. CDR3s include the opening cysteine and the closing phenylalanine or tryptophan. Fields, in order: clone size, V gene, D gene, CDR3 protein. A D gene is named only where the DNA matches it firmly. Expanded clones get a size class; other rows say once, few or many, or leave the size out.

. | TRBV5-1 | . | CASSLERGMSTQYF
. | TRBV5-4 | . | CASSLAYTDTQYF
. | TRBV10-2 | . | CASSPGTHYEQYF
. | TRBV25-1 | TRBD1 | CASSAHRGRGIDEQFF
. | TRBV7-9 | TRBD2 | CASTRNTSGRRNEQFF
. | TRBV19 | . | CASSGLSTDTQYF
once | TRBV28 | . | CASSLSVGVGGLETQYF
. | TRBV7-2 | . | CASRRGWEKLFF
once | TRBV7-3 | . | CASSLSPRADEQFF
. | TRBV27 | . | CASSREADTEAFF
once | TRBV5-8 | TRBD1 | CASSAGQGRRVETQYF
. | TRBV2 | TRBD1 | CASSELVTGGGGNYGYTF
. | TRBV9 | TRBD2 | CASTLWWTSYTDTQYF
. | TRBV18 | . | CASSPPARANEQFF
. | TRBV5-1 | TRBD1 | CASSLGQGRDEQYF
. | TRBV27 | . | CASSLSRAGNTGELFF
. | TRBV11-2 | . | CASSLGRDPTRYF
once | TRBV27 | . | CASSLYSGQSDGQYF
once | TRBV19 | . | CASSPSDGNYGYTF
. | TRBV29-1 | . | CSPRMRQRF
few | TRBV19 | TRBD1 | CASSADRDLNTGELFF
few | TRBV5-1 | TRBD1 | CASSFSGTGSETQYF
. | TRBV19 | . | CASTSSEVGYNEQFF
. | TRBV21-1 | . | CASSKGSGSYNEQFF
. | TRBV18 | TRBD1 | CASSPSWTGADTQYF
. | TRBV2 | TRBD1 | CASSEGAYSGNTIYF
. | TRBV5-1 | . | CASTGGLLVQETQYF
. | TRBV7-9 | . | CASSPRQDDGYTF
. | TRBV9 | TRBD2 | CASTPGSSGGRKTQYF
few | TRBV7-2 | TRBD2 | CASSPGLAGHEQYF
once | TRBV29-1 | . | CSAGHGRTDTQYF
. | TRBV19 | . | CASSIRGAGTEAFF
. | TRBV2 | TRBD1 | CASPGQGGTDTQYF
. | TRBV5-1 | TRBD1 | CASSFGDRGQPQHF
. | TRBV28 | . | CASSLSGYGNTIYF
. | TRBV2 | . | CASSVQGTFSGANVLTF
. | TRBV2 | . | CASSESGYTGELFF
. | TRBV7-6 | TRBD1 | CASSLGQGADEQYF
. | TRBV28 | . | CAINRESDYEQYF
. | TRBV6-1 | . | CASSEGSGIGNTEAFF
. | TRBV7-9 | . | CASSPMTGESYEQYF
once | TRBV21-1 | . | CASSKGGGSPYNEQFF
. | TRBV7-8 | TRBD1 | CASSPGQGGTNEKLFF
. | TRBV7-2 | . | CASSSPGRQEQYF
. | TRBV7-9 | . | CASSLVGTTDSNQPQHF
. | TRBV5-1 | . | CASSLPAGGGEKLFF
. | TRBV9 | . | CASSVEGGGTEAFF
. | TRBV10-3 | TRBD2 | CAISRDYSYEQYF
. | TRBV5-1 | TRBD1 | CASSRDREGTEAFF
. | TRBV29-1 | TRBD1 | CSAEDGTGTEAFF
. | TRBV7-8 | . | CASSPIRLALKQIYNEQFF
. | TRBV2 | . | CASSTDFYEQYF
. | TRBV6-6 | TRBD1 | CASSFTGQGVTGELFF
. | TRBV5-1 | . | CASSLSPENYEQYF
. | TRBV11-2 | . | CASSLGLRGYTF